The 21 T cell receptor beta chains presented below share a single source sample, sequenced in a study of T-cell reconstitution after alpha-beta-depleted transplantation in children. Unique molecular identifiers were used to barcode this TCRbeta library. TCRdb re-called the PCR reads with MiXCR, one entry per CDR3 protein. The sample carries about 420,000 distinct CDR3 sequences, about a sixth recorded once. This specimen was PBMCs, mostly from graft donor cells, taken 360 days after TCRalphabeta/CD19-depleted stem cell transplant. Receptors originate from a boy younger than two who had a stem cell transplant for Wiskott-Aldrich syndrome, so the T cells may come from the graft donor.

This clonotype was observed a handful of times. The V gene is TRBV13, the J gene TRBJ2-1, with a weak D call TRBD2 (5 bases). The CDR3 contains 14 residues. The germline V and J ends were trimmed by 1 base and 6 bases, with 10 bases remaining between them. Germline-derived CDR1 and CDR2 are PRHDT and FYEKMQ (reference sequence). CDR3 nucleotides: TGTGCCAGCAGCTTAGAGGCTAGCAGCAATGAGCAGTTCTTC. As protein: CASSLEASSNEQFF.

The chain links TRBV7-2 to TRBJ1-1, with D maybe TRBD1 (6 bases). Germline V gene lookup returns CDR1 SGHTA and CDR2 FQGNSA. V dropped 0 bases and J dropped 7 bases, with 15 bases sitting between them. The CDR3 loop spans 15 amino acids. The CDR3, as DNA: TGTGCCAGCAGCTTAGCGCCAGGGGCGCTACGTGAAGCTTTCTTT. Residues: CASSLAPGALREAFF.

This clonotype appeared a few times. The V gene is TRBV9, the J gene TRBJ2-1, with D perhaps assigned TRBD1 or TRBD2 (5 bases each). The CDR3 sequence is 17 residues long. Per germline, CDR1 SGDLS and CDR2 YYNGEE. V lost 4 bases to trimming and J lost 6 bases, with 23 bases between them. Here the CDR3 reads CASSIHPQGRGPNEQFF. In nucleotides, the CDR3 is TGTGCCAGCAGCATTCACCCCCAGGGACGAGGCCCCAATGAGCAGTTCTTC.

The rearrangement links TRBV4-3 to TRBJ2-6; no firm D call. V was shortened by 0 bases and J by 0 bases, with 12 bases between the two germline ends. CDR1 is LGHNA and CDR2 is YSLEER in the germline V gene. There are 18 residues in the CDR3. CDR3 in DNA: TGCGCCAGCAGCCAAGATCCATACACATTCTCTGGGGCCAACGTCCTGACTTTC. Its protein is CASSQDPYTFSGANVLTF.

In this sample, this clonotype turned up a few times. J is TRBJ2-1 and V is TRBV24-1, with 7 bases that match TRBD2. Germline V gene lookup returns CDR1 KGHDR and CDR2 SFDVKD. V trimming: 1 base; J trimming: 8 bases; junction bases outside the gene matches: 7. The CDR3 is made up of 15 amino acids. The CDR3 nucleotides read TGTGCCACCAGTGATTTCGGAACTAGCGAAGATGAGCAGTTCTTC. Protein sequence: CATSDFGTSEDEQFF.

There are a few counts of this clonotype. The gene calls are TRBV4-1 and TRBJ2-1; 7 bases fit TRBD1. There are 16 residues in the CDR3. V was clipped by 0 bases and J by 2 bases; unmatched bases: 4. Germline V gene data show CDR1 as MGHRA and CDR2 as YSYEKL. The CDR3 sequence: CASSQEDRVAYNEQFF. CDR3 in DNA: TGCGCCAGCAGCCAAGAAGACAGGGTGGCCTACAATGAGCAGTTCTTC.

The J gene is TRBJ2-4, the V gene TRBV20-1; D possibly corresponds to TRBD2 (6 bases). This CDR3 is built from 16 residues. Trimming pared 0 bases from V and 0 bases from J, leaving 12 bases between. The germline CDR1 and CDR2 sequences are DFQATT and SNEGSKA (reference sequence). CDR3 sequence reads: CSARDRGFLAKNIQYF. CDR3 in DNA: TGCAGTGCTAGAGATCGGGGGTTTTTAGCCAAAAACATTCAGTACTTC.

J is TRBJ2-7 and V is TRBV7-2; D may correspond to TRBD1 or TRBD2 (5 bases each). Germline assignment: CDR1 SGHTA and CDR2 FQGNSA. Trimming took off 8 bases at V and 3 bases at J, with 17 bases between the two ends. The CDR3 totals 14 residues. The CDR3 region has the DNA TGTGCCAGCCGCCTAGGGGCGGGTTACTACGAGCAGTACTTC. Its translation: CASRLGAGYYEQYF.

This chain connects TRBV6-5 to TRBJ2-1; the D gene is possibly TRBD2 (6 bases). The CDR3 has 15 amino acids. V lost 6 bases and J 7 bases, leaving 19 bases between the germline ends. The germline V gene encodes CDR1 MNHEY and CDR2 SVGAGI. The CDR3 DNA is TGTGCCAGCAGCCCCCGTCGAGGCGGGGTTAATGAGCAGTTCTTC. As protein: CASSPRRGGVNEQFF.

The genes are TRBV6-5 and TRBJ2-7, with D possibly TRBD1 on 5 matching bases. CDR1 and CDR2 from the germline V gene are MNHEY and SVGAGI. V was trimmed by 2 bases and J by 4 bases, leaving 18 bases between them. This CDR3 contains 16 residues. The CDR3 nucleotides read TGTGCCAGCAGTTACGGGGCAGGCCTCGGTTCATACGAGCAGTACTTC. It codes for CASSYGAGLGSYEQYF.

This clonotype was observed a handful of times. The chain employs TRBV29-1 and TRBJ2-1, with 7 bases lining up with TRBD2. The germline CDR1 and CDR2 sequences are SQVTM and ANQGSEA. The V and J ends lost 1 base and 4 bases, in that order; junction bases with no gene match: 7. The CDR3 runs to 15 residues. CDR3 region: CSVEGRLAAYNEQFF. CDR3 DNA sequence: TGCAGCGTTGAAGGTCGTCTAGCGGCGTACAATGAGCAGTTCTTC.

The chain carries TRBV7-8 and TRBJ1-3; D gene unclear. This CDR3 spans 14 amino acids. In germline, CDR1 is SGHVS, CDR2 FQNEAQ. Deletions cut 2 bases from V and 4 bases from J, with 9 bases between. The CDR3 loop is CASSLNRAGNTIYF. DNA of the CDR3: TGTGCCAGCAGCTTAAACAGAGCCGGAAACACCATATATTTT.

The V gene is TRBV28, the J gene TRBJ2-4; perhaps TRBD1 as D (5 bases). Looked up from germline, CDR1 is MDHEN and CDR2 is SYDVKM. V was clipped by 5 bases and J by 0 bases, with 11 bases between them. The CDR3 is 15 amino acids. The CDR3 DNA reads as TGTGCCAGCAGTCGAGTCCAGGGAGCCAAAAACATTCAGTACTTC. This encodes CASSRVQGAKNIQYF.

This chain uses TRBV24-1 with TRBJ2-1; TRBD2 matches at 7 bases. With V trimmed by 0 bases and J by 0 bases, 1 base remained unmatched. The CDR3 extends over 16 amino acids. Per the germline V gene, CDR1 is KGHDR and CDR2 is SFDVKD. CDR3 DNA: TGTGCCACCAGTGATTTGGGGGAGGGCTCCTACAATGAGCAGTTCTTC. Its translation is CATSDLGEGSYNEQFF.

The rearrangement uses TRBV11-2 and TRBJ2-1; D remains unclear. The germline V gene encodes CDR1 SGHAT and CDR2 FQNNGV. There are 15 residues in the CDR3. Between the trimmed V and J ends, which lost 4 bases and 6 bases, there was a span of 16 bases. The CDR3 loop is CASSSHRLPGNEQFF. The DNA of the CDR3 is TGTGCCAGCAGCTCACACAGACTGCCGGGCAATGAGCAGTTCTTC.

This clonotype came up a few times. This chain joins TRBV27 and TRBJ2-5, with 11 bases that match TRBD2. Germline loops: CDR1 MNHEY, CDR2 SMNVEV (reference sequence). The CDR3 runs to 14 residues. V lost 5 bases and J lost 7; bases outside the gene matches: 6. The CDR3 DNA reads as TGTGCCAGCAGTCTAGCGGGGGGCCGTGGGACCCAGTACTTC. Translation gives CASSLAGGRGTQYF.

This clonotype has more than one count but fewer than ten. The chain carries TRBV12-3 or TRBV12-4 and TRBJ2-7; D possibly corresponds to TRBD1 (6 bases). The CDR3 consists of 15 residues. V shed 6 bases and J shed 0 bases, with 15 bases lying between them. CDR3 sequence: CASSLTMTGSYEQYF. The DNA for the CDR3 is TGTGCCAGCAGCCTCACCATGACAGGCTCCTACGAGCAGTACTTC.

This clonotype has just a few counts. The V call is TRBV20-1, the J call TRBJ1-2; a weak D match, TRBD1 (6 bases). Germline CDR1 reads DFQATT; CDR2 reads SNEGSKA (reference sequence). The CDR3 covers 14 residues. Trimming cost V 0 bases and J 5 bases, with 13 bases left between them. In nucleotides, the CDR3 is TGCAGTGCTAGAGATGCCAGGGGCGGGTATGGCTACACCTTC. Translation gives CSARDARGGYGYTF.

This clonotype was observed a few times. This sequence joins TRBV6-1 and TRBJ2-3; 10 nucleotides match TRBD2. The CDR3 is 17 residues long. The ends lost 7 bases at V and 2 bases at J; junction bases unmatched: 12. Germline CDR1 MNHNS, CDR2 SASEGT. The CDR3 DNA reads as TGTGCCAGCACCCATCGACTACTAGCGGGGAACACAGATACGCAGTATTTT. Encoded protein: CASTHRLLAGNTDTQYF.

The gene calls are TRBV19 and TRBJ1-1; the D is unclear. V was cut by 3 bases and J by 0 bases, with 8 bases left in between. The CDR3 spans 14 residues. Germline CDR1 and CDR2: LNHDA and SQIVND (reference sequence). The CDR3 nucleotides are TGTGCCAGTAGTATTCCGGTTATGAACACTGAAGCTTTCTTT. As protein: CASSIPVMNTEAFF.

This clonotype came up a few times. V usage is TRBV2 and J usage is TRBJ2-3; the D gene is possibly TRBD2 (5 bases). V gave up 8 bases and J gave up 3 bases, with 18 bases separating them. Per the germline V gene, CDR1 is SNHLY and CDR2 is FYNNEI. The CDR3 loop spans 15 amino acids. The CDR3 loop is CASPEGLKGTDTQYF. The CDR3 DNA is TGTGCCAGCCCCGAGGGTCTGAAGGGAACAGATACGCAGTATTTT. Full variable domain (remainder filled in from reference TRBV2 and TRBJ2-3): EPEVTQTPSHQVTQMGQEVILRCVPISNHLYFYWYRQILGQKVEFLVSFYNNEISEKSEIFDDQFSVERPDGSNFTLKIRSTKLEDSAMYFCASPEGLKGTDTQYFGPGTRLTVL.